This T cell receptor (beta chain) was observed in a study of identical twins. V was clipped by 3 bases and J by 3 bases; unmatched bases: 10. This CDR3 spans 16 amino acids. From germline, CDR1 is ENHRY and CDR2 SYGVKD. MiXCR, run by TCRdb on the 5' RACE reads, gives a single entry per CDR3 protein. The data hold a few hundred thousand distinct CDR3 sequences, with roughly 13% observed a single time. These data were also reused for a study on yellow fever vaccine responses in identical twins.

The clonotype was recovered from a woman younger than 30 in good health. This chain connects TRBV10-3 to TRBJ2-5, with 7 bases lining up with TRBD2. Material: CD4+ T cells sorted from blood. This CDR3 is CAISDGGLGGKETQYF. The DNA of the CDR3 is TGTGCCATCAGTGATGGCGGACTAGGCGGCAAAGAGACCCAGTACTTC.